Reported below is one TCR beta chain. Method: immunoSEQ multiplex PCR; TCRdb's copy keeps in-frame clones and lacks some. The sample carries a few hundred thousand clones, 83% recorded once. Germline-derived CDR1 and CDR2 are SEHNR and FQNEAQ (reference sequence). The ends were cut back, 5 bases at V and 1 base at J, with 8 bases in the middle. The CDR3 loop spans 14 amino acids. These data originate in a study of blood T cell repertoires in COVID-19. Whole-study context: The United States, Italy and Spain were the sources of the acute and convalescent COVID-19 samples.

This TCR came from a woman in her twenties or thirties with COVID-19, enrolled during active disease. The chain couples TRBV7-9 to TRBJ2-2; the D gene is possibly TRBD1 (5 bases). What was sequenced was peripheral blood. The CDR3 region is CASSPGQNTGELFF. The CDR3 region has the DNA TGTGCCAGCAGCCCCGGACAGAACACCGGGGAGCTGTTTTTT.